Presented here are 29 T cell receptor beta chains from one specimen sequenced in a study of T cells after yellow fever vaccination. TCRdb re-analysed the 5' RACE reads in MiXCR, keeping a single row per CDR3 protein. The repertoire holds around 350,000 distinct CDR3 sequences, with roughly 10% as singletons. This specimen was PBMCs, taken on the day of the first yellow fever vaccination. The receptors shown here come from a man aged 18 to 29 who received the YFV17D yellow fever vaccine.

The genes are TRBV7-2 and TRBJ2-3; D ambiguous. The CDR3 is 14 residues long. CDR1 SGHTA and CDR2 FQGNSA come from the germline V gene. Between the trimmed V and J ends, which lost 5 bases and 0 bases, there was a span of 9 bases. CDR3 coding DNA: TGTGCCAGCAGCAGTCCCTTCAGCACAGATACGCAGTATTTT. Translated, it gives CASSSPFSTDTQYF. Combining the CDR3 with reference TRBV7-2 and TRBJ2-3 gives the whole variable domain GAGVSQSPSNKVTEKGKDVELRCDPISGHTALYWYRQSLGQGLEFLIYFQGNSAPDKSGLPSDRFSAERTGGSVSTLTIQRTQQEDSAVYLCASSSPFSTDTQYFGPGTRLTVL.

This clonotype was picked up a small number of times. The rearrangement links TRBV6-1 to TRBJ1-1; D might be TRBD1 (6 bases). There are 13 residues in the CDR3. Germline-derived CDR1 and CDR2 are MNHNS and SASEGT. Trimming removed 4 bases at V and 4 bases at J, with 10 bases between. In DNA, the CDR3 is TGTGCCAGCAGTGGTCAGGGGATCACTGAAGCTTTCTTT. Its translation is CASSGQGITEAFF.

This clonotype was observed a handful of times. This chain uses TRBV29-1 with TRBJ2-6; D may correspond to TRBD1 or TRBD2 (5 bases each). There are 18 residues in the CDR3. With 0 bases removed from V and 2 bases from J, the gap between germline ends came to 17 bases. Germline CDR1 is SQVTM and CDR2 is ANQGSEA. The DNA for the CDR3 is TGCAGCGTTGAAGAAAGGCACCCACGGGACCCTGGGGCCAACGTCCTGACTTTC. Its protein is CSVEERHPRDPGANVLTF.

This clonotype has at least ten counts. The V call is TRBV3-1, the J call TRBJ2-7; perhaps D is TRBD1 or TRBD2 (6 bases each). The germline CDR1 and CDR2 sequences are LGHDT and YNNKEL (reference sequence). This CDR3 spans 16 amino acids. V lost 0 bases and J 0 bases, leaving 12 bases between the germline ends. The CDR3 loop reads CASSQDEGGCSYEQYV. In DNA form, the CDR3 reads TGTGCCAGCAGCCAAGATGAAGGGGGGTGCTCCTACGAGCAGTACGTC.

This rearrangement joins TRBV25-1 to TRBJ2-7; D gene uncertain. CDR1 is MGHDK, CDR2 SYGVNS, per germline. Trimming removed 5 bases at V and 2 bases at J, with 19 bases between. The CDR3 has 16 residues. The CDR3 DNA is TGTGCCAGCAGTACCCTCTCCCCGGACGGAACCTACGAGCAGTACTTC. This sequence encodes CASSTLSPDGTYEQYF.

This clonotype was observed a handful of times. The gene calls are TRBV28 and TRBJ1-1, with 10 bases fitting TRBD1. The ends lost 4 bases at V and 3 bases at J; junction bases unmatched: 5. The CDR3 loop spans 15 amino acids. The germline V gene encodes CDR1 MDHEN and CDR2 SYDVKM. Here the CDR3 reads CASSSGTGAYTEAFF. CDR3 DNA sequence: TGTGCCAGCAGTTCAGGGACAGGGGCCTACACTGAAGCTTTCTTT.

This clonotype showed up just once. This sequence joins TRBV7-9 and TRBJ2-5; 8 nucleotides line up with TRBD1. J was trimmed by 0 bases and V by 4 bases; bases with no gene match: 10. Per germline, CDR1 SEHNR and CDR2 FQNEAQ (reference sequence). This CDR3 has 17 amino acids. CDR3 sequence (DNA): TGTGCCAGCAGCTCGACCGGGACAGGAGTCTACCAAGAGACCCAGTACTTC. This sequence encodes CASSSTGTGVYQETQYF.

The rearrangement links TRBV19 to TRBJ1-2; no definite D call. The V end lost 0 bases, the J end lost 6 bases, and 11 bases lay between the germline ends. Germline CDR1 and CDR2: LNHDA and SQIVND (reference sequence). The CDR3 sequence is 14 residues long. The CDR3 protein is CASSIDRRGNGYTF. Written as DNA, the CDR3 is TGTGCCAGTAGTATAGATCGACGAGGGAATGGCTACACCTTC.

The chain joins TRBV13 to TRBJ2-2; 9 bases are shared with TRBD2. The CDR3 has 16 residues. Germline V gene data show CDR1 as PRHDT and CDR2 as FYEKMQ (reference sequence). Trimming at V came to 5 bases and at J to 4 bases, leaving 8 bases not matched to a gene. The CDR3: CASSPSGLASTGELFF. For the CDR3, the DNA is TGTGCCAGCAGCCCGTCGGGACTAGCTTCCACCGGGGAGCTGTTTTTT.

This clonotype showed up just a few times. The genes are TRBV27 and TRBJ1-1; D is perhaps TRBD1 (5 bases). V was trimmed by 7 bases and J by 1 base, leaving 13 bases between them. Per germline, CDR1 MNHEY and CDR2 SMNVEV (reference sequence). The CDR3 covers 14 residues. The CDR3 DNA sequence: TGTGCCAGCATGCTGGGGCAGCCGAACACTGAAGCTTTCTTT. As protein: CASMLGQPNTEAFF.

The rearrangement uses TRBV20-1 and TRBJ1-1; 9 nucleotides align to TRBD1. The trim removed 0 bases at V and 6 bases at J, leaving 8 bases unmatched. The CDR3 contains 15 residues. Germline CDR1 and CDR2: DFQATT and SNEGSKA (reference sequence). This CDR3 reads CSARDPTGGDAEAFF. In DNA, the CDR3 is TGCAGTGCTAGAGATCCAACAGGGGGCGACGCTGAAGCTTTCTTT.

The chain recombines TRBV6-1 with TRBJ1-4; TRBD1 matches 7 bases. The CDR3 covers 16 residues. V shed 5 bases and J 4 bases; nucleotides not matched to a gene: 10. Germline CDR1 is MNHNS and CDR2 is SASEGT. The CDR3 here is CASSPWRTGDNEKLFF. The CDR3 DNA reads TGTGCCAGCAGTCCTTGGAGAACAGGGGATAATGAAAAACTGTTTTTT.

This clonotype turned up a few times. The CDR3 DNA sequence: TGTGCCAGCAGCGTAGGACTAGCGGGGGGTAACACCGGGGAGCTGTTTTTT. This sequence encodes CASSVGLAGGNTGELFF. The J gene is TRBJ2-2, the V gene TRBV9, with 13 positions matching TRBD2. This CDR3 region has 17 residues. The junction had 1 base not matched to a gene; V was cut back by 0 bases and J by 2 bases. Germline CDR1 and CDR2: SGDLS and YYNGEE.

This clonotype appeared a few times. The chain combines TRBV5-6 with TRBJ2-7; D is possibly TRBD2 (5 bases). The CDR3 runs 14 residues. V was shortened by 1 base and J by 3 bases, with 11 bases between the two germline ends. Germline assignment: CDR1 SGHDT and CDR2 YYEEEE. As DNA, the CDR3 is TGTGCCAGCAGCTTGTACCCCGGGGACTACGAGCAGTACGTC. This translates into CASSLYPGDYEQYV.

The CDR3 reads CASSGQGSQETQYF. In DNA, the CDR3 is TGTGCCAGCAGTGGACAGGGGAGCCAAGAGACCCAGTACTTC. The chain has TRBV27 and TRBJ2-5; 9 positions match TRBD1. Germline CDR1 and CDR2: MNHEY and SMNVEV (reference sequence). J gave up 1 base and V 5 bases, and 2 bases lay outside the gene matches. The CDR3 is 14 residues long.

V is TRBV4-1 and J is TRBJ2-7; D unresolved. The CDR3 loop spans 16 amino acids. The V end lost 1 base, the J end lost 0 bases, and 13 bases lay between the germline ends. The germline CDR1 and CDR2 sequences are MGHRA and YSYEKL. The CDR3 reads CASSQVAPSSSYEQYF. The CDR3 DNA sequence: TGCGCCAGCAGCCAAGTTGCCCCGTCCAGCTCCTACGAGCAGTACTTC.

This sequence joins TRBV7-2 and TRBJ2-7; possibly TRBD1 or TRBD2 for D (5 bases each). The CDR3 is 14 residues long. V lost 3 bases and J 5 bases, leaving 14 bases between the germline ends. Per germline, CDR1 SGHTA and CDR2 FQGNSA. CDR3 nucleotides: TGTGCCAGCAGCTTCTCCGGCTGGGACCACGAGCAGTACTTC. Amino acid sequence: CASSFSGWDHEQYF. Complete variable domain (other parts from reference TRBV7-2 and TRBJ2-7): GAGVSQSPSNKVTEKGKDVELRCDPISGHTALYWYRQSLGQGLEFLIYFQGNSAPDKSGLPSDRFSAERTGGSVSTLTIQRTQQEDSAVYLCASSFSGWDHEQYFGPGTRLTVT.

This clonotype occurred a few times. The J gene is TRBJ2-6, the V gene TRBV6-1; TRBD2 might be the D (6 bases). The CDR3 has 17 amino acids. Trimming took 1 base from V and 5 from J, leaving 15 bases between them. Germline CDR1 is MNHNS and CDR2 is SASEGT. The CDR3 nucleotides are TGTGCCAGCAGTGAAGGGAGGGCGGCAGTTAGGGCCAACGTCCTGACTTTC. This codes for CASSEGRAAVRANVLTF.

The chain joins TRBV4-2 to TRBJ2-5; the match to TRBD2 covers 8 bases. V was pared by 6 bases and J by 5 bases, with 8 bases of the junction left unmatched. This CDR3 spans 14 amino acids. CDR1 and CDR2 from the germline V gene are LGHNA and YNFKEQ. The DNA for the CDR3 is TGTGCCAGCAGTTCCGGGGGGGCCTTGGAGACCCAGTACTTC. Translated, it gives CASSSGGALETQYF.

The chain employs TRBV3-1 and TRBJ1-1, with D perhaps TRBD1 (6 bases). CDR3 length: 15 amino acids. V was pared by 4 bases and J by 4 bases, with 16 bases between. Germline V gene sequence: CDR1 LGHDT, CDR2 YNNKEL (reference sequence). The CDR3 nucleotides read TGTGCCAGCAGCCCGCGGGGGGCCGGGAGCACTGAAGCTTTCTTT. Protein: CASSPRGAGSTEAFF.

As concerns this clonotype: This could be a read error, since a much larger clone is one nucleotide away. The V call is TRBV12-3 or TRBV12-4, the J call TRBJ2-2; no clear D gene. V was cut by 2 bases and J by 5 bases, with 6 bases left in between. There are 13 residues in the CDR3. CDR3 in amino acids: CASSLQRTGELFF. The CDR3 DNA follows: TGTGCCAGCAGTTTACAGAGAACCGGGGAGCTGTTTTTT.

The chain combines TRBV24-1 with TRBJ2-7; unclear D gene. Trimming took 5 bases from V and 0 from J, leaving 13 bases between them. Germline lookup yields CDR1 KGHDR and CDR2 SFDVKD. CDR3 size: 15 residues. The CDR3 protein is CATSARQLISYEQYV. DNA of the CDR3: TGTGCCACCAGTGCCCGGCAGCTGATCTCCTACGAGCAGTACGTC.

This clonotype was observed many times. The genes are TRBV7-9 and TRBJ2-7; D ambiguous. The CDR3 is 10 amino acids. Germline V gives CDR1 SEHNR, CDR2 FQNEAQ (reference sequence). V was pared by 8 bases and J by 4 bases, with 6 bases between. The CDR3: CASGRYEQYF. In DNA, the CDR3 is TGTGCCAGCGGTCGTTACGAGCAGTACTTC.

V is TRBV4-1 and J is TRBJ2-2; D gene uncertain. V was shortened by 1 base and J by 4 bases, with 10 bases between the two germline ends. The CDR3 length is 15 residues. Germline values: CDR1 MGHRA, CDR2 YSYEKL. The CDR3 loop is CASSQAPTVTGELFF. In DNA form, the CDR3 reads TGCGCCAGCAGCCAAGCCCCGACGGTCACCGGGGAGCTGTTTTTT.

This clonotype was seen a handful of times. The rearrangement links TRBV11-2 to TRBJ2-3, with 11 bases aligning to TRBD2. This CDR3 is built from 19 residues. The germline CDR1 and CDR2 sequences are SGHAT and FQNNGV. The V segment lost 3 bases and the J segment 1 base; nucleotides outside the gene matches: 12. The CDR3, as DNA: TGTGCCAGCAGCTTTTCCCTAGCGGGGGGCCGGAGAGGCACAGATACGCAGTATTTT. This translates into CASSFSLAGGRRGTDTQYF.

This clonotype appeared a few times. The chain employs TRBV5-1 and TRBJ1-3; D possibly corresponds to TRBD1 (5 bases). Trimming took off 2 bases at V and 8 bases at J, with 11 bases between the two ends. The germline V gene has CDR1 SGHRS and CDR2 YFSETQ. CDR3 length equals 13 residues. Written as DNA, the CDR3 is TGCGCCAGCAGCTTTCAGGGTGAAGACACCATATATTTT. Translated, it gives CASSFQGEDTIYF.

This clonotype has more than one count but fewer than ten. V and J are TRBV20-1 and TRBJ2-7; 7 bases line up with TRBD2. Germline assignment: CDR1 DFQATT and CDR2 SNEGSKA (reference sequence). V trimming: 3 bases; J trimming: 6 bases; junction bases outside the gene matches: 14. The CDR3 contains 15 residues. The CDR3 region is CSASFPGGLMGEQYF. The CDR3 DNA reads TGCAGTGCTAGCTTCCCGGGGGGTCTCATGGGCGAGCAGTACTTC.

This clonotype was recorded a few times. This chain joins TRBV12-3 or TRBV12-4 and TRBJ2-1; TRBD2 is a possible D gene (5 bases). Trimming took 5 bases from V and 9 from J, leaving 8 bases between them. The CDR3 totals 11 residues. CDR3 loop: CASSRTAEQFF. The CDR3 coding sequence is TGTGCCAGCAGTAGGACTGCTGAGCAGTTCTTC.

This chain joins TRBV27 and TRBJ1-4; unclear D gene. The V end lost 3 bases, the J end lost 0 bases, and 8 bases lay between the germline ends. This CDR3 has 15 amino acids. The germline gives CDR1 MNHEY, CDR2 SMNVEV (reference sequence). The CDR3 loop reads CASSLTFPTNEKLFF. CDR3 bases: TGTGCCAGCAGTTTGACCTTCCCAACTAATGAAAAACTGTTTTTT. The full variable domain, with the rest looked up from reference TRBV27 and TRBJ1-4, is EAQVTQNPRYLITVTGKKLTVTCSQNMNHEYMSWYRQDPGLGLRQIYYSMNVEVTDKGDVPEGYKVSRKEKRNFPLILESPSPNQTSLYFCASSLTFPTNEKLFFGSGTQLSVL.